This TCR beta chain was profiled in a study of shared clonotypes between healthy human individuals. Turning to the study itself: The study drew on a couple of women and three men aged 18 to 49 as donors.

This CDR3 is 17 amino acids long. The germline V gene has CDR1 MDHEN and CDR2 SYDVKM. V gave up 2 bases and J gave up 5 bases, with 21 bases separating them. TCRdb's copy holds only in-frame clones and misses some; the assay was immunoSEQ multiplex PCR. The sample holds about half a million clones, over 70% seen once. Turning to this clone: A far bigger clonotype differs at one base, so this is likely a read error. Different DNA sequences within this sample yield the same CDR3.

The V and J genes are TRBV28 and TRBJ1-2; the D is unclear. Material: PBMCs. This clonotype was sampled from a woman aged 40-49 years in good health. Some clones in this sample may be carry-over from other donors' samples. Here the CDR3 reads CASSLILGAEKNYGYTF. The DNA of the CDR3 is TGTGCCAGCAGTTTAATTTTGGGTGCGGAGAAGAATTATGGCTACACCTTC.